This T cell receptor (beta chain) comes out of a study of OX40 agonist ivuxolimab in advanced cancers. Study summary: Patients were treated with intravenous ivuxolimab, dosed at 0.01 to 10 mg/kg and infused every 2 weeks. Dose-escalation patients' cancers were hepatocellular carcinoma, melanoma, renal cell or head and neck cancer. General study results and limits: Among some nonresponders, normalized T-cell clonal expansion was also low. Fewer expanded clones were found on average in CD4+ than in CD8+ T cells.

TCRdb's copy holds only in-frame clones and misses some; the assay was immunoSEQ multiplex PCR. The table includes about 55,000 clones, roughly 84% detected once. This CDR3 is 15 amino acids long. Germline CDR1 and CDR2: MDHEN and SYDVKM. V gave up 4 bases and J gave up 6 bases; unmatched junction bases: 6. Remarks on this clone: As yet, its antigen is unknown.

The chain has TRBV28 and TRBJ2-5, with 12 bases aligning to TRBD1. This TCR was recovered from an adult with an advanced solid tumor such as melanoma, head and neck, liver or kidney cancer. This material consisted of CD4+ or CD8+ T cells sorted from blood, taken in a trial of the OX40 agonist ivuxolimab. DNA for the CDR3: TGTGCCAGCAGTTACGGGACAGGGGGCCTCCAGACCCAGTACTTC. This gives the protein CASSYGTGGLQTQYF.